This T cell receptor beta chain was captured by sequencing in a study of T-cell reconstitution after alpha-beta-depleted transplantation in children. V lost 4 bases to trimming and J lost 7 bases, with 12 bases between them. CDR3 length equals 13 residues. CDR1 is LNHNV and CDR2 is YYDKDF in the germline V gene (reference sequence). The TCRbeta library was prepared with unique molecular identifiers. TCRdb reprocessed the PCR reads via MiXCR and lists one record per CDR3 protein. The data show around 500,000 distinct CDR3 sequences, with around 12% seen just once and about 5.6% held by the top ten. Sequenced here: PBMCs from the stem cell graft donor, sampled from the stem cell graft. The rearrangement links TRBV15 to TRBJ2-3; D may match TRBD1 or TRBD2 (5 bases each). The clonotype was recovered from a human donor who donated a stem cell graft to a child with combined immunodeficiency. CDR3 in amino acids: CATSTGRWNTQYF. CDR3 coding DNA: TGTGCCACCAGCACGGGACGTTGGAATACGCAGTATTTT.